The entry below gives a single T cell receptor beta chain sequence along with its context. What it recognizes is unknown. The entry originates in a study of cytomegalovirus exposure and HLA in healthy donors. Overall study context: According to later analysis, the same platform produced the 120 validation and several hundred first-cohort repertoires. Whole-study results and caveats: Most TCR sequences were seen very rarely across donors, but some public TCRs occurred in many.

The assay was immunoSEQ multiplex PCR, and TCRdb's table has in-frame clones only and misses some. Here the sample spans 160,000 or so clones, approximately 90% being singletons. The CDR3 is 15 residues long. The ends lost 5 bases at V and 0 bases at J; junction bases unmatched: 6. CDR1 and CDR2 (germline): MNHNY, SVGAGI (reference sequence). This receptor was taken from a young man in good health and CMV-seronegative. The chain is built from TRBV6-6 and TRBJ1-1; 7 nucleotides match TRBD1. The specimen was PBMCs. CDR3 DNA: TGTGCCAGCAGTCGAACGGGACAGATGAACACTGAAGCTTTCTTT. As protein: CASSRTGQMNTEAFF.